The 6 T cell receptor beta chains in this list originate from one sample, sequenced in a study of blood T cells in healthy people across ages. A sample-barcoded 5' primer and a J-beta primer mix were used in a second PCR of roughly 7 to 11 cycles. TCRdb recomputed calls from the 5' RACE reads with MiXCR, one row per CDR3 protein. Here the sample spans some 710,000 distinct CDR3 sequences, roughly 46% being singletons. Source material: blood. The receptors here all came from a man at least 80 years old in good health.

This sequence joins TRBV29-1 and TRBJ2-2, with D perhaps being TRBD1 or TRBD2 (5 bases each). Germline CDR1 is SQVTM and CDR2 is ANQGSEA. V shed 4 bases and J shed 6 bases, with 9 bases lying between them. CDR3 length: 12 amino acids. The CDR3 nucleotides read TGCAGCGTTGTGAGGGGATCCGGGGAGCTGTTTTTT. It is translated as CSVVRGSGELFF.

This clonotype was seen at least ten times. CDR3 sequence reads: CASSFRGQVNNEQFF. The CDR3 nucleotides read TGTGCCAGCAGTTTCAGGGGGCAAGTCAACAATGAGCAGTTCTTC. The chain joins TRBV2 to TRBJ2-1, with TRBD1 matching 8 bases. After removal of 5 bases from V and 5 bases from J, the junction contained 8 bases not matched to a gene. This CDR3 spans 15 amino acids. Germline assignment: CDR1 SNHLY and CDR2 FYNNEI.

The chain uses TRBV7-9 and TRBJ1-4; D gene uncertain. This CDR3 comprises 14 residues. V was trimmed by 3 bases and J by 8 bases, leaving 13 bases between them. Germline lookup yields CDR1 SEHNR and CDR2 FQNEAQ (reference sequence). This CDR3 is CASSLGYLGEKLFF. CDR3 nucleotides: TGTGCCAGCAGCTTGGGATATCTAGGCGAAAAACTGTTTTTT.

This chain connects TRBV6-4 to TRBJ2-3; D is unresolved. There are 15 residues in the CDR3. Germline CDR1 MRHNA, CDR2 SNTAGT. V was trimmed by 4 bases and J by 5 bases, leaving 16 bases between them. The CDR3, as DNA: TGTGCCAGCAGTGCTTCGGCCGCTCCGGGAGATACGCAGTATTTT. It encodes CASSASAAPGDTQYF.

The chain uses TRBV20-1 and TRBJ2-2; 8 nucleotides agree with TRBD2. Losses at the gene ends were 0 bases for V and 6 bases for J; bases not matched to a gene: 3. The CDR3 length is 14 residues. CDR1 is DFQATT and CDR2 is SNEGSKA in the germline V gene (reference sequence). CDR3: CSARDSGDAGELFF. As DNA, the CDR3 is TGCAGTGCTAGAGATAGCGGGGACGCCGGGGAGCTGTTTTTT.

This clonotype was seen a few times. The chain has TRBV12-3 or TRBV12-4 and TRBJ2-3; TRBD2 is a possible D gene (6 bases). Trimming removed 8 bases from V and 5 bases from J, with 17 bases in between. This CDR3 is 14 amino acids long. Here the CDR3 DNA reads TGTGCCAGCTCCGCTGGAGGGGAAAGAGATACGCAGTATTTT. Translation: CASSAGGERDTQYF.